The 30 T cell receptor beta chains reported below all come from one sample, sequenced in a study of blood T cell repertoires in COVID-19. Produced via immunoSEQ multiplex PCR; TCRdb's table is partial and in-frame only. The data show about 83,000 clones, roughly nine tenths seen once. Sequenced sample: peripheral blood. All receptors come from a woman between 50 and 59 years old with active or convalescent COVID-19.

V is TRBV9 and J is TRBJ1-2; D is unresolved. The germline V and J ends were trimmed by 8 bases and 8 bases, with 13 bases remaining between them. This CDR3 has 11 amino acids. The V gene's germline CDR1 is SGDLS and CDR2 YYNGEE. CDR3 in DNA: TGTGCCAGTCCCATTCCGCGAGGCTACACCTTC. It codes for CASPIPRGYTF.

The rearrangement links TRBV7-2 to TRBJ1-1, with a tentative D call TRBD1 (6 bases). The V gene's germline CDR1 is SGHTA and CDR2 FQGNSA. V gave up 6 bases and J gave up 4 bases, with 15 bases separating them. The CDR3 consists of 14 residues. The CDR3, as DNA: TGTGCCAGCAGTATCTACAGGGAGGGCACTGAAGCTTTCTTT. Translated: CASSIYREGTEAFF.

The chain recombines TRBV5-4 with TRBJ1-2; 7 positions agree with TRBD1. Germline trimming cut 5 bases from V and 8 bases from J; bases unmatched to any gene: 9. Germline V gene data show CDR1 as SGHNT and CDR2 as YYREEE (reference sequence). This CDR3 is built from 13 residues. CDR3 region: CASRYKGALGYTF. The CDR3 nucleotides are TGTGCCAGCAGATATAAGGGGGCGTTAGGCTACACCTTC.

The chain employs TRBV7-9 and TRBJ1-3; D remains unclear. This CDR3 comprises 12 residues. Trimming shortened V by 5 bases and J by 13 bases, and 15 bases separated the two germline ends. Looked up from germline, CDR1 is SEHNR and CDR2 is FQNEAQ (reference sequence). The CDR3 spells CASSPTQAIIYF. As DNA, the CDR3 is TGTGCCAGCAGCCCTACTCAGGCTATAATATATTTT. Full variable domain (missing parts from reference TRBV7-9 and TRBJ1-3): DTGVSQNPRHKITKRGQNVTFRCDPISEHNRLYWYRQTLGQGPEFLTYFQNEAQLEKSRLLSDRFSAERPKGSFSTLEIQRTEQGDSAMYLCASSPTQAIIYFGEGSWLTVV.

The chain combines TRBV9 with TRBJ1-5, with D perhaps matching TRBD1 (6 bases). The CDR3 runs to 15 residues. Trimming cost V 3 bases and J 0 bases, with 10 bases left between them. Germline V lookup: CDR1 SGDLS, CDR2 YYNGEE. CDR3 protein: CASSGGQFSNQPQHF. CDR3 DNA sequence: TGTGCCAGCAGCGGTGGACAGTTTAGCAATCAGCCCCAGCATTTT.

The chain joins TRBV7-2 to TRBJ2-1, with TRBD2 identical over 7 bases. The CDR3 is 15 residues long. The germline CDR1 and CDR2 sequences are SGHTA and FQGNSA. V dropped 5 bases and J dropped 6; count of bases not matched to a gene: 10. The CDR3 sequence: CASSLIWGGGNEQFF. The CDR3 DNA reads as TGTGCCAGCAGCCTAATCTGGGGCGGGGGCAATGAGCAGTTCTTC.

The CDR3 DNA is TGTGCCAGTAGTATAGACAACAGCCTTTCCTATGGCTACACCTTC. This translates into CASSIDNSLSYGYTF. The chain uses TRBV19 and TRBJ1-2; D is ambiguous. Germline CDR1 LNHDA, CDR2 SQIVND (reference sequence). Trimming took off 0 bases at V and 4 bases at J, with 12 bases between the two ends. This CDR3 is 15 amino acids long.

This chain connects TRBV12-3 or TRBV12-4 to TRBJ1-6; 10 bases agree with TRBD1. The CDR3 has 13 amino acids. With 5 bases clipped from V and 10 bases from J, the junction kept 2 bases outside the gene matches. The CDR3: CASSGQGGSPLHF. The CDR3 region has the DNA TGTGCCAGCAGTGGACAGGGGGGCTCACCCCTCCACTTT.

With respect to this clone: At one boundary the junction diverges from the germline segment, which might be a read error. This chain links TRBV7-7 with TRBJ1-3, with D maybe TRBD1 (5 bases). From germline, CDR1 is SSHAT and CDR2 FNYEAQ (reference sequence). The CDR3 has 16 residues. The CDR3 bases are TGTGCCAGCAGCACGGGACTTCCCTCTGCGGGAAACACCATGTATTTT. Its protein is CASSTGLPSAGNTMYF. The whole variable domain, filled in from reference TRBV7-7 and TRBJ1-3, reads GAGVSQSPRYKVTKRGQDVTLRCDPISSHATLYWYQQALGQGPEFLTYFNYEAQPDKSGLPSDRFSAERPEGSISTLTIQRTEQRDSAMYRCASSTGLPSAGNTMYFGEGSWLTVV.

The chain employs TRBV7-2 and TRBJ1-2, with 10 nucleotides matching TRBD1. Germline lookup yields CDR1 SGHTA and CDR2 FQGNSA. This CDR3 comprises 14 residues. V shed 5 bases and J 8 bases; nucleotides not matched to a gene: 8. The CDR3 sequence: CASSARQGAQGYTF. For the CDR3, the DNA is TGTGCCAGCAGCGCTCGACAGGGGGCGCAGGGCTACACCTTC. Using reference TRBV7-2 and TRBJ1-2 for the parts outside the CDR3, the full variable domain is GAGVSQSPSNKVTEKGKDVELRCDPISGHTALYWYRQSLGQGLEFLIYFQGNSAPDKSGLPSDRFSAERTGGSVSTLTIQRTQQEDSAVYLCASSARQGAQGYTFGSGTRLTVV.

This clone was counted a single time. This chain connects TRBV19 to TRBJ1-4, with a possible D match to TRBD1 (5 bases). Germline V gene data show CDR1 as LNHDA and CDR2 as SQIVND (reference sequence). The CDR3 is made up of 15 amino acids. Deletions cut 6 bases from V and 0 bases from J, with 11 bases between. CDR3 residues: CASRLSGSTNEKLFF. DNA of the CDR3: TGTGCCAGTAGGCTTTCAGGGTCAACTAATGAAAAACTGTTTTTT. The full variable domain, rest sourced from reference TRBV19 and TRBJ1-4, is DGGITQSPKYLFRKEGQNVTLSCEQNLNHDAMYWYRQDPGQGLRLIYYSQIVNDFQKGDIAEGYSVSREKKESFPLTVTSAQKNPTAFYLCASRLSGSTNEKLFFGSGTQLSVL.

This rearrangement joins TRBV3-1 (or the pseudogene TRBV3-2) to TRBJ1-6, with D possibly TRBD1 on 5 matching bases. Germline V gene sequence: CDR1 LGHDT, CDR2 YNNKEL (reference sequence). This CDR3 comprises 16 residues. Deletions cut 3 bases from V and 0 bases from J, with 9 bases between. The CDR3 spells CASSHPQGSYNSPLHF. DNA for the CDR3: TGTGCCAGCAGCCACCCGCAGGGCTCCTATAATTCACCCCTCCACTTT.

This chain connects TRBV4-1 to TRBJ2-1; perhaps TRBD2 as D (6 bases). Germline V CDR1 and CDR2: MGHRA, YSYEKL. The V end was cut by 0 bases, the J end by 5 bases, with 11 bases between. This CDR3 comprises 15 residues. Here the CDR3 reads CASSQDERRDNEQFF. For the CDR3, the DNA is TGCGCCAGCAGCCAAGATGAGAGGAGGGACAATGAGCAGTTCTTC.

The J gene is TRBJ1-2, the V gene TRBV21-1. TRBV21-1 corresponds to a pseudogene. The CDR3 sequence is 18 residues long. The chain's CDR3 is CASSKGTFRGLAGYGYTF. CDR3 sequence (DNA): TGTGCCAGCAGCAAAGGGACTTTTCGGGGGTTAGCTGGCTATGGCTACACCTTC.

V and J are TRBV4-3 and TRBJ2-2; the D is unclear. This CDR3 is built from 14 residues. Between the trimmed V and J ends, which lost 4 bases and 2 bases, there was a span of 8 bases. Germline CDR1 reads LGHNA; CDR2 reads YSLEER. CDR3 nucleotide sequence: TGCGCCAGCAGCCGAGAGTCAAACACCGGGGAGCTGTTTTTT. Amino acid sequence: CASSRESNTGELFF.

The V and J genes are TRBV30 and TRBJ2-1, with TRBD2 identical over 8 bases. CDR1 and CDR2 (germline): GTSNPN, SVGIG (reference sequence). The CDR3 runs to 13 residues. Trimming removed 4 bases from V and 7 bases from J; junction bases left unmatched: 6. The CDR3 sequence is CAWIGRGVNEQFF. In nucleotides, the CDR3 is TGTGCCTGGATAGGGCGGGGGGTAAATGAGCAGTTCTTC.

The chain has TRBV5-1 and TRBJ1-2; 7 bases align to TRBD1. Germline CDR1 is SGHRS and CDR2 is YFSETQ. V was pared by 5 bases and J by 7 bases, with 17 bases of the junction left unmatched. This CDR3 comprises 16 residues. The CDR3 sequence: CASSLRTGASGSGYTF. As DNA, the CDR3 is TGCGCCAGCAGTCTTAGAACAGGGGCATCTGGGTCTGGCTACACCTTC.

This chain uses TRBV6-5 with TRBJ1-1, with 7 bases identical to TRBD1. J lost 5 bases, V lost 4 bases, and 10 bases had no gene match. The germline CDR1 and CDR2 sequences are MNHEY and SVGAGI. The CDR3 consists of 15 residues. The CDR3 nucleotides are TGTGCCAGCAGTTCCTCAGGGGGGGGTAAGACTGAAGCTTTCTTT. Amino acids: CASSSSGGGKTEAFF.

The rearrangement uses TRBV7-9 and TRBJ2-5; perhaps TRBD2 as D (6 bases). V was clipped by 3 bases and J by 3 bases, with 8 bases between them. The germline V gene has CDR1 SEHNR and CDR2 FQNEAQ (reference sequence). The CDR3 contains 13 residues. In DNA, the CDR3 is TGTGCCAGCAGCTTGGGACTTGAAGAGACCCAGTACTTC. Its translation is CASSLGLEETQYF.

This chain links TRBV4-2 with TRBJ1-2; 7 nucleotides agree with TRBD1. The CDR3 consists of 15 residues. Trimming at V came to 0 bases and at J to 7 bases, leaving 8 bases not matched to a gene. Germline loops: CDR1 LGHNA, CDR2 YNFKEQ. Here the CDR3 reads CASSQEQGTSVGYTF. DNA of the CDR3: TGTGCCAGCAGCCAAGAACAGGGGACATCGGTTGGCTACACCTTC.

The chain is built from TRBV4-1 and TRBJ1-1, with D perhaps TRBD1 (5 bases). V shed 3 bases and J shed 1 base, with 9 bases lying between them. Germline V gene sequence: CDR1 MGHRA, CDR2 YSYEKL. This CDR3 is 14 amino acids long. The CDR3 bases are TGCGCCAGCAGCCACGGAGGGGCGAACACTGAAGCTTTCTTT. This codes for CASSHGGANTEAFF.

J is TRBJ2-7 and V is TRBV30, with D perhaps matching TRBD1 (6 bases). V was pared by 1 base and J by 3 bases, with 7 bases between. This CDR3 spans 12 amino acids. CDR1 GTSNPN and CDR2 SVGIG come from the germline V gene (reference sequence). This CDR3 reads CAWSAGVYEQYF. In nucleotides, the CDR3 is TGTGCCTGGAGTGCAGGGGTCTACGAGCAGTACTTC.

This chain uses TRBV11-2 with TRBJ2-7; D may be TRBD1 (5 bases). Trimming left V 3 bases short and J 3 bases short, with 9 bases between. The CDR3 length is 13 residues. Germline CDR1 is SGHAT and CDR2 is FQNNGV. CDR3 DNA sequence: TGTGCCAGCAGCTTGGGCAGGGTCTACGAGCAGTACTTC. Its protein product is CASSLGRVYEQYF.

The chain couples TRBV7-9 to TRBJ2-7; D gene unclear. The CDR3 runs 14 residues. With 1 base removed from V and 0 bases from J, the gap between germline ends came to 7 bases. Germline V lookup: CDR1 SEHNR, CDR2 FQNEAQ (reference sequence). As DNA, the CDR3 is TGTGCCAGCAGCTTAGGACTGAGCTCCTACGAGCAGTACTTC. As protein: CASSLGLSSYEQYF.

The chain recombines TRBV27 with TRBJ1-4; TRBD1 might be the D (6 bases). CDR1 is MNHEY and CDR2 is SMNVEV in the germline V gene (reference sequence). V was trimmed by 4 bases and J by 7 bases, leaving 13 bases between them. The CDR3 is 14 residues long. CDR3 sequence: CASSSQGRGEKLFF. As DNA, the CDR3 is TGTGCCAGCAGTTCTCAGGGGCGCGGTGAAAAACTGTTTTTT.

The gene calls are TRBV3-1 (or the pseudogene TRBV3-2) and TRBJ2-7, with 9 bases that match TRBD1. CDR3 size: 14 residues. V gave up 1 base and J gave up 4 bases; unmatched junction bases: 2. Germline V gene sequence: CDR1 LGHDT, CDR2 YNNKEL (reference sequence). CDR3 residues: CASSQGTGEYEQYF. As DNA, the CDR3 is TGTGCCAGCAGCCAAGGGACAGGGGAGTACGAGCAGTACTTC.

This clone was recorded once. CDR3 nucleotide sequence: TGCGCCAGCAGCCCCGGGACAGGGATTCATGGCTACACCTTC. This gives the protein CASSPGTGIHGYTF. V gene TRBV5-1 combines with J gene TRBJ1-2, with 9 nucleotides matching TRBD1. The CDR3 totals 14 residues. Per the germline V gene, CDR1 is SGHRS and CDR2 is YFSETQ. After removal of 4 bases from V and 6 bases from J, the junction contained 7 bases not matched to a gene.

The rearrangement uses TRBV27 and TRBJ1-1; 8 positions agree with TRBD1. Germline CDR1 is MNHEY and CDR2 is SMNVEV (reference sequence). This CDR3 comprises 13 residues. J lost 4 bases, V lost 5 bases, and 3 bases had no gene match. CDR3 DNA: TGTGCCAGCAGTCTGGACAGGGCCACTGAAGCTTTCTTT. Translated, it gives CASSLDRATEAFF.

The V gene is TRBV5-8, the J gene TRBJ1-5; perhaps TRBD1 as D (5 bases). The CDR3 is 15 residues long. Germline loops: CDR1 SGHTS, CDR2 YDEGEE. V dropped 4 bases and J dropped 5 bases, with 16 bases sitting between them. The CDR3 is CASSRGTAVDQPQHF. The CDR3 DNA follows: TGTGCCAGCAGCCGGGGGACGGCCGTAGATCAGCCCCAGCATTTT.

This sequence joins TRBV5-6 and TRBJ1-5; 8 bases map to TRBD1. This CDR3 is 15 amino acids long. From germline, CDR1 is SGHDT and CDR2 YYEEEE. V gave up 4 bases and J gave up 2 bases; unmatched junction bases: 5. CDR3 coding DNA: TGTGCCAGCAGCAAGGACAGGGTCGGCAATCAGCCCCAGCATTTT. It specifies CASSKDRVGNQPQHF.